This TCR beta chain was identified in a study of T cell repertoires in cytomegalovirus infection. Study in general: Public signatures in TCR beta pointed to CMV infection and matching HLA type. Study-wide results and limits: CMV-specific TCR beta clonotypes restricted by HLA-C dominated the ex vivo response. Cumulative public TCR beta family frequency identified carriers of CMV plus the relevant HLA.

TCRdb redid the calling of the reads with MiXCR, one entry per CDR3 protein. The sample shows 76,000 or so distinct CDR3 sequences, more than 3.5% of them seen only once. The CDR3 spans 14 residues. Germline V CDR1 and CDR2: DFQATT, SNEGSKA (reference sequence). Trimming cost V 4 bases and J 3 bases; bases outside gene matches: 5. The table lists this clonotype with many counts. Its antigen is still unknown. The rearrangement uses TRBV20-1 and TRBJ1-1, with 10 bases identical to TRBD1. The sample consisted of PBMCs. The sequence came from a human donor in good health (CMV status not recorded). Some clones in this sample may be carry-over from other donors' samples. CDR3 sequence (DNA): TGCAGTGCTAAGGACAGGGGGATAGACACTGAAGCTTTCTTT. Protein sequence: CSAKDRGIDTEAFF.